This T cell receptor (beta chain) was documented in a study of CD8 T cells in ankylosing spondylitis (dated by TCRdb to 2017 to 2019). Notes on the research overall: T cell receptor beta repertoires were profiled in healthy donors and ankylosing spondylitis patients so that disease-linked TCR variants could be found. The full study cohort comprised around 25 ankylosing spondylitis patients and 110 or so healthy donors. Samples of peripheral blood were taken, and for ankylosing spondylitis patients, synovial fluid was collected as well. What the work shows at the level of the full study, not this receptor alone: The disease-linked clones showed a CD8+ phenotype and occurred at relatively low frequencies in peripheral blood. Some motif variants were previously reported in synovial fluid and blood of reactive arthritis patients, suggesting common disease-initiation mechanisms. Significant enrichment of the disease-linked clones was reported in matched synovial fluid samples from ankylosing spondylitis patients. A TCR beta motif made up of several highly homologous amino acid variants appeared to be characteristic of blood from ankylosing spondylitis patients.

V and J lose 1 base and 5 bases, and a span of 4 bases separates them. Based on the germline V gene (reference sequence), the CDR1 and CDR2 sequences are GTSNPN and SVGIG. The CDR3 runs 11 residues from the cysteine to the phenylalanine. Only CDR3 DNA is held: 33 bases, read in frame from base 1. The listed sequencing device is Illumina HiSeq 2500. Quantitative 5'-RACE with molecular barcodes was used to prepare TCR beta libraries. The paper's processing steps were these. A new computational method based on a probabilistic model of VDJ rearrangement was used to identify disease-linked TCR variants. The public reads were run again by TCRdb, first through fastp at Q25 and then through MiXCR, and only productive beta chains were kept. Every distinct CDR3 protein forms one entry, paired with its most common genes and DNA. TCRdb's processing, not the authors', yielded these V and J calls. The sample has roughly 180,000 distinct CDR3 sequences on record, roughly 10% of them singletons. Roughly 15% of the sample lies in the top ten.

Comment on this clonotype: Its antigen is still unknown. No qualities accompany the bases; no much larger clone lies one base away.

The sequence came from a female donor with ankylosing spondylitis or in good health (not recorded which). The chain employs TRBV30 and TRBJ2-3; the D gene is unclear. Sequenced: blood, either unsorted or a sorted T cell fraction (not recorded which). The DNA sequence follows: TGTGCCTGGAGTGAACTAGATACGCAGTATTTT. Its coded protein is CAWSELDTQYF.